A selection of T cell receptor beta chains follows, all from one sample in a study of cytomegalovirus exposure and HLA in healthy donors. Repertoires were generated with immunoSEQ multiplex PCR, while TCRdb's copy carries only in-frame clones and drops some. The sample holds almost 70,000 clones, approximately 70% seen once. Sequenced material: PBMCs. The receptors derive from a male donor in good health and CMV-seropositive. CDR3s include the opening cysteine and the closing phenylalanine or tryptophan. Fields, in order: clone size, V gene, D gene, J gene, CDR3 DNA, CDR3 protein. A D gene is named only where the DNA matches it firmly. Some rows mark clone size as missing; the rest say once, few, many or name a class of expanded clone.

abundance: .
v_gene: TRBV9
d_gene: .
j_gene: TRBJ1-1
CDR3nt: TGTGCCAGCAGCGTAGGTGCAGAGAACACTGAAGCTTTCTTT
CDR3aa: CASSVGAENTEAFF

abundance: .
v_gene: TRBV4-1
d_gene: TRBD2
j_gene: TRBJ2-1
CDR3nt: TGCGCCAGCAGCCGGAAGGACAGCGGGAGCAGCTCCTACAATGAGCAGTTCTTC
CDR3aa: CASSRKDSGSSSYNEQFF

abundance: few
v_gene: TRBV29-1
d_gene: .
j_gene: TRBJ2-5
CDR3nt: TGCAGCGGTCGGGTCAACCAAGAGACCCAGTACTTC
CDR3aa: CSGRVNQETQYF

abundance: .
v_gene: TRBV18
d_gene: .
j_gene: TRBJ2-3
CDR3nt: TGTGCCAGCTCACCAAGGCCAGCAGGGGCAGATACGCAGTATTTT
CDR3aa: CASSPRPAGADTQYF

abundance: .
v_gene: TRBV7-8
d_gene: .
j_gene: TRBJ2-1
CDR3nt: TGTGCCAGCAGCTTAGAATCTTACAATGAGCAGTTCTTC
CDR3aa: CASSLESYNEQFF

abundance: .
v_gene: TRBV15
d_gene: .
j_gene: TRBJ1-4
CDR3nt: TGTGCCACCAGCAGAGACGGACAGAGGAATGAAAAACTGTTTTTT
CDR3aa: CATSRDGQRNEKLFF

abundance: .
v_gene: TRBV7-2
d_gene: TRBD1
j_gene: TRBJ1-2
CDR3nt: TGTGCCAGCAGCGACCGGACAGGGGGAACTTATGGCTACACCTTC
CDR3aa: CASSDRTGGTYGYTF

abundance: .
v_gene: TRBV5-6
d_gene: TRBD1
j_gene: TRBJ1-2
CDR3nt: TGTGCCAGCAGCTCCGCCGGGACAGGCAACTATGGCTACACCTTC
CDR3aa: CASSSAGTGNYGYTF

abundance: .
v_gene: TRBV15
d_gene: .
j_gene: TRBJ2-5
CDR3nt: TGTGCCACCAGCAGAGAGGGGATCGGGGGAGAGACCCAGTACTTC
CDR3aa: CATSREGIGGETQYF

abundance: .
v_gene: TRBV4-3
d_gene: .
j_gene: TRBJ2-7
CDR3nt: TGCGCCAGCAGCCCGGGGGGACAGGACTACGAGCAGTACTTC
CDR3aa: CASSPGGQDYEQYF

abundance: .
v_gene: TRBV10-3
d_gene: TRBD1
j_gene: TRBJ2-7
CDR3nt: TGTGCCATCAGTGACGGACAGGGGGCGGGCGAGCAGTACTTC
CDR3aa: CAISDGQGAGEQYF

abundance: .
v_gene: TRBV5-5
d_gene: .
j_gene: TRBJ1-5
CDR3nt: TGTGCCAGCGACTTAGGGGGGGGCAATCAGCCCCAGCATTTT
CDR3aa: CASDLGGGNQPQHF

abundance: .
v_gene: TRBV6-5
d_gene: .
j_gene: TRBJ1-6
CDR3nt: TGTGCCAACAGTTACGGGAGGGGGTCACCCCTCCACTTT
CDR3aa: CANSYGRGSPLHF

abundance: .
v_gene: TRBV7-3
d_gene: TRBD1
j_gene: TRBJ2-2
CDR3nt: TGTGCCAGCAGCGGACAGGGGGCCGGGGAGCTGTTTTTT
CDR3aa: CASSGQGAGELFF

abundance: few
v_gene: TRBV6-6
d_gene: TRBD1
j_gene: TRBJ1-6
CDR3nt: TGTGCCAGCAGTACCCGACAGGGAAGGGCCTCACCCCTCCACTTT
CDR3aa: CASSTRQGRASPLHF

abundance: .
v_gene: TRBV2
d_gene: .
j_gene: TRBJ1-5
CDR3nt: TGTGCCAGCAGTGGGGCGGGACCGAGCAATCAGCCCCAGCATTTT
CDR3aa: CASSGAGPSNQPQHF

abundance: .
v_gene: TRBV19
d_gene: .
j_gene: TRBJ1-2
CDR3nt: TGTGCCAGTAGCGGGGAGGGCGGCTACACCTTC
CDR3aa: CASSGEGGYTF

abundance: once
v_gene: TRBV7-9
d_gene: TRBD1
j_gene: TRBJ1-3
CDR3nt: TGTGCCAGCAGCCAGGGGGCAGGAGGAAACACCATATATTTT
CDR3aa: CASSQGAGGNTIYF

abundance: .
v_gene: TRBV4-3
d_gene: .
j_gene: TRBJ2-3
CDR3nt: TGCGCCAGCAGCCGGGCCCCGGCGGGGACAGATACGCAGTATTTT
CDR3aa: CASSRAPAGTDTQYF

abundance: few
v_gene: TRBV5-1
d_gene: .
j_gene: TRBJ2-3
CDR3nt: TGCGCCAGCAGCTATACGGGGGCAGATACGCAGTATTTT
CDR3aa: CASSYTGADTQYF

abundance: .
v_gene: TRBV2
d_gene: .
j_gene: TRBJ2-4
CDR3nt: TGTGCCAGCAGTGGCGACTATTCAAACATTCAGTACTTC
CDR3aa: CASSGDYSNIQYF

abundance: few
v_gene: TRBV27
d_gene: .
j_gene: TRBJ2-7
CDR3nt: TGTGCCAGCAGTTTAGTACCAGGGTCCGAGCAGTACTTC
CDR3aa: CASSLVPGSEQYF

abundance: .
v_gene: TRBV27
d_gene: TRBD1
j_gene: TRBJ1-3
CDR3nt: TGTGCCAGCAAGGGGACAGCTTCTGGAAACACCATATATTTT
CDR3aa: CASKGTASGNTIYF

abundance: few
v_gene: TRBV19
d_gene: .
j_gene: TRBJ2-7
CDR3nt: TGTGCCAGGGGGGGGGCAGCCTACGAGCAGTACTTC
CDR3aa: CARGGAAYEQYF

abundance: .
v_gene: TRBV7-2
d_gene: TRBD2
j_gene: TRBJ2-5
CDR3nt: TGTGCCAGCAGCTTATGGGTGAGACTAGCGGGGGAGCAAGAGACCCAGTACTTC
CDR3aa: CASSLWVRLAGEQETQYF

abundance: few
v_gene: TRBV9
d_gene: TRBD2
j_gene: TRBJ2-3
CDR3nt: TGTGCCAGCAGCGTAGTTCCAGCGGGGGGGGGCACAGATACGCAGTATTTT
CDR3aa: CASSVVPAGGGTDTQYF

abundance: .
v_gene: TRBV6-1
d_gene: TRBD1
j_gene: TRBJ2-3
CDR3nt: TGTGCCAGCAAAGGACAGGGCTTTTCACCAGATACGCAGTATTTT
CDR3aa: CASKGQGFSPDTQYF

abundance: .
v_gene: TRBV7-8
d_gene: TRBD1
j_gene: TRBJ2-1
CDR3nt: TGTGCCAGCAGACGAGGGGACAGGCGCTACAATGAGCAGTTCTTC
CDR3aa: CASRRGDRRYNEQFF

abundance: .
v_gene: TRBV19
d_gene: TRBD1
j_gene: TRBJ2-7
CDR3nt: TGTGCCAGTAGCCCCGGGACAGGATCCTACGAGCAGTACTTC
CDR3aa: CASSPGTGSYEQYF

abundance: .
v_gene: TRBV19
d_gene: TRBD1
j_gene: TRBJ2-7
CDR3nt: TGTGCCAGTACTCCGGGACAGGGGGTGTACGAGCAGTACTTC
CDR3aa: CASTPGQGVYEQYF

abundance: once
v_gene: TRBV29-1
d_gene: TRBD2
j_gene: TRBJ2-1
CDR3nt: TGCAGCGTTGTGGGTCTTAGCGGGGCCTACAATGAGCAGTTCTTC
CDR3aa: CSVVGLSGAYNEQFF

abundance: .
v_gene: TRBV29-1
d_gene: .
j_gene: TRBJ2-7
CDR3nt: TGCAGCGTTGTAAACCAGGGGTCCAACGAGCAGTACTTC
CDR3aa: CSVVNQGSNEQYF

abundance: .
v_gene: TRBV6-1
d_gene: .
j_gene: TRBJ2-1
CDR3nt: TGTGCCAGCAGTGTTGACTACCTCCGGAGACAGTTCTTC
CDR3aa: CASSVDYLRRQFF

abundance: .
v_gene: TRBV28
d_gene: .
j_gene: TRBJ2-3
CDR3nt: TGTGCCAGCAGTTTATCTAGAATGACAGATACGCAGTATTTT
CDR3aa: CASSLSRMTDTQYF

abundance: few
v_gene: TRBV7-9
d_gene: .
j_gene: TRBJ2-3
CDR3nt: TGTGCCAGCAGCTTATCTGGATTTGAGGGTACGCAGTATTTT
CDR3aa: CASSLSGFEGTQYF

abundance: few
v_gene: TRBV25-1
d_gene: TRBD2
j_gene: TRBJ2-3
CDR3nt: TGTGCCAGCGCTCCCGTCTCGGGGAGGGCAGATACGCAGTATTTT
CDR3aa: CASAPVSGRADTQYF

abundance: .
v_gene: TRBV7-9
d_gene: .
j_gene: TRBJ2-1
CDR3nt: TGTTCCAGCAGCCCCCAGGGGGGCGATAAAAATGAGCAGTTCTTC
CDR3aa: CSSSPQGGDKNEQFF

abundance: .
v_gene: TRBV6-5
d_gene: .
j_gene: TRBJ2-7
CDR3nt: TGTGCCAGCAGTTACGTGTACGGCGGAGAAGACGAGCAGTACTTC
CDR3aa: CASSYVYGGEDEQYF

abundance: once
v_gene: TRBV5-1
d_gene: TRBD2
j_gene: TRBJ2-7
CDR3nt: TGCGCCAGCAGCTTGGGAGCTAGCGGGGGGAGAGAGCAGTACTTC
CDR3aa: CASSLGASGGREQYF

abundance: .
v_gene: TRBV5-4
d_gene: .
j_gene: TRBJ1-2
CDR3nt: TGTGCCAGCAGCCCACTTACAGGGTACTATGGCTACACCTTC
CDR3aa: CASSPLTGYYGYTF

abundance: .
v_gene: TRBV5-1
d_gene: .
j_gene: TRBJ2-1
CDR3nt: TGCGCCAGCAGCTTCTCTAGTCCTGAGCAGTTCTTC
CDR3aa: CASSFSSPEQFF

abundance: .
v_gene: TRBV9
d_gene: TRBD1
j_gene: TRBJ2-7
CDR3nt: TGTGCCAGCAGTCCCACAGGGGGCGAGCAGTACTTC
CDR3aa: CASSPTGGEQYF

abundance: .
v_gene: TRBV9
d_gene: TRBD2
j_gene: TRBJ2-1
CDR3nt: TGTGCCAGCAGCGAGGGAGCGGGGGGCTCCTACAATGAGCAGTTCTTC
CDR3aa: CASSEGAGGSYNEQFF

abundance: few
v_gene: TRBV11-2
d_gene: .
j_gene: TRBJ2-3
CDR3nt: TGTGCCAGCAGCTTCCGTCTTCGGGGAGATACGCAGTATTTT
CDR3aa: CASSFRLRGDTQYF

abundance: .
v_gene: TRBV7-9
d_gene: .
j_gene: TRBJ1-3
CDR3nt: TGTGCCAGCAGCCGGTTAAGCTCTGGAAACACCATATATTTT
CDR3aa: CASSRLSSGNTIYF

abundance: few
v_gene: TRBV6-6
d_gene: TRBD1
j_gene: TRBJ2-7
CDR3nt: TGTGCCAGCAGCCGATCCCCAGGGGACAGCTACGAGCAGTACTTC
CDR3aa: CASSRSPGDSYEQYF

abundance: .
v_gene: TRBV4-1
d_gene: TRBD2
j_gene: TRBJ2-7
CDR3nt: TGCGCCAGCAGCCCCGGGCGGGGGACCGACTACGAGCAGTACTTC
CDR3aa: CASSPGRGTDYEQYF